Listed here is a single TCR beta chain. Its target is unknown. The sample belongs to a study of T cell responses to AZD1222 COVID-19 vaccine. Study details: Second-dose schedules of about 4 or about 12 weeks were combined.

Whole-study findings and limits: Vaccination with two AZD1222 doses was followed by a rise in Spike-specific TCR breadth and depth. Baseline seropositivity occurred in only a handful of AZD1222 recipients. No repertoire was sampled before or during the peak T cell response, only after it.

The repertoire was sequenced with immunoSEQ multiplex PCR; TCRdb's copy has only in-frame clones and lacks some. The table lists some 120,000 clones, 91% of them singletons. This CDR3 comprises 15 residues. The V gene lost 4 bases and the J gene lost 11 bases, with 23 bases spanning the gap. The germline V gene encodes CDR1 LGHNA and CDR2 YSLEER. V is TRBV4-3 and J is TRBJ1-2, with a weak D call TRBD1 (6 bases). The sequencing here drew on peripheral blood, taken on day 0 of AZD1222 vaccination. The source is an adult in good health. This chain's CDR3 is CASSLSQGHQRGYTF. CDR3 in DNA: TGCGCCAGCAGCCTAAGCCAGGGGCACCAAAGGGGGTACACCTTC.